The TCR beta chain under discussion was sequenced for a study of T cell repertoires in cytomegalovirus infection. The wider study: Use of recently identified HLA-C-restricted and well-studied HLA-B-restricted CMV epitopes was part of the study. Public TCR beta signature analysis indicated the presence of both CMV infection and matching HLA type. Study outcomes and limitations: The ex vivo response was dominated by HLA-C-restricted CMV-specific TCR beta clonotypes. The cumulative frequency of public TCR beta families distinguished individuals who carried CMV together with the relevant HLA.

Via MiXCR, TCRdb re-called the reads, giving one row per CDR3 protein. This table holds about 310,000 distinct CDR3 sequences, roughly 25% found once. This clonotype occurred a few times. Its matching antigen is unknown. With V trimmed by 1 base and J by 4 bases, 17 bases remained unmatched. Per germline, CDR1 LNHDA and CDR2 SQIVND (reference sequence). The CDR3 runs 19 residues. This receptor was obtained from a human donor in good health (CMV status not recorded). Some clones in this sample may be carry-over from other donors' samples. Sequenced material: cultured PBMCs, taken from culture after CMV antigen stimulation. The chain links TRBV19 to TRBJ1-1; 8 bases are shared with TRBD1. The CDR3 nucleotides read TGTGCCAGTAGTATAGTCTTGGAGGACAGGGTGAATCATGGCACTGAAGCTTTCTTT. It is translated as CASSIVLEDRVNHGTEAFF.